The 8 T cell receptor beta chains reported below all come from one sample, sequenced in a study of blood T cell repertoires in COVID-19. Here immunoSEQ multiplex PCR was the method, and the copy in TCRdb shows in-frame clones only, minus some. The repertoire holds a few hundred thousand clones, with approximately 85% as singletons. The sample taken for sequencing was PBMCs or T cells enriched from blood (not recorded which). All receptors come from a man aged 25 to 40 who had recovered from COVID-19.

This chain joins TRBV3-1 (or the pseudogene TRBV3-2) and TRBJ1-3; D gene unclear. The CDR3 consists of 11 residues. The V end lost 7 bases, the J end lost 7 bases, and 8 bases lay between the germline ends. Germline V gives CDR1 LGHDT, CDR2 YNNKEL (reference sequence). CDR3 nucleotides: TGTGCCAGCACCCACGGGAACACCATATATTTT. It specifies CASTHGNTIYF.

The rearrangement joins TRBV19 to TRBJ2-1; 11 bases align to TRBD1. The CDR3 extends over 17 amino acids. With V trimmed by 5 bases and J by 7 bases, 13 bases remained unmatched. Germline CDR1 reads LNHDA; CDR2 reads SQIVND (reference sequence). The CDR3 DNA reads as TGTGCCAGTAGTTCCCTGACCGGGACAGGGGGATGGAATGAGCAGTTCTTC. Amino acids: CASSSLTGTGGWNEQFF.

This clone was observed a handful of times. The J gene is TRBJ2-3, the V gene TRBV7-3; 9 bases are shared with TRBD2. In germline, CDR1 is SGHTA, CDR2 FQGTGA. J was trimmed by 7 bases and V by 5 bases; bases with no gene match: 13. CDR3 length: 16 amino acids. The CDR3 DNA follows: TGTGCCAGCAGCCAAGGCGCTAGCGGGGAATTTAATACGCAGTATTTT. Protein: CASSQGASGEFNTQYF.

The gene calls are TRBV5-6 and TRBJ2-1, with 7 bases that match TRBD2. Trimming at V came to 3 bases and at J to 6 bases, leaving 6 bases not matched to a gene. CDR3 length: 14 residues. Germline CDR1 SGHDT, CDR2 YYEEEE. The CDR3 reads CASSWGTTLNEQFF. CDR3 coding DNA: TGTGCCAGCAGCTGGGGGACTACCCTCAATGAGCAGTTCTTC.

The chain uses TRBV12-3 or TRBV12-4 and TRBJ1-2; the D is unclear. The length of the CDR3 is 11 residues. V lost 5 bases and J 8 bases, leaving 9 bases between the germline ends. CDR3 amino acids: CASSPESGYTF. DNA for the CDR3: TGTGCCAGCAGTCCCGAGAGCGGCTACACCTTC.

The chain links TRBV4-1 to TRBJ2-2, with 12 bases aligning to TRBD2. The CDR3 loop spans 15 amino acids. Germline V lookup: CDR1 MGHRA, CDR2 YSYEKL. Trimming at V came to 8 bases and at J to 7 bases, leaving 8 bases not matched to a gene. The CDR3 nucleotides read TGCGCCAGCCGAACTAGCGGGGGGCATAACGGGGAGCTGTTTTTT. Translation gives CASRTSGGHNGELFF.

Only one count was recorded for this clone. The chain employs TRBV19 and TRBJ1-1; D gene ambiguous. Germline assignment: CDR1 LNHDA and CDR2 SQIVND (reference sequence). V was cut by 1 base and J by 0 bases, with 12 bases left in between. The CDR3 covers 16 residues. For the CDR3, the DNA is TGTGCCAGTAGTATAGCCCCACCGCCGGTGAACACTGAAGCTTTCTTT. The encoded protein is CASSIAPPPVNTEAFF.

V is TRBV7-9 and J is TRBJ1-2, with TRBD1 as a possible D gene (6 bases). Per the germline V gene, CDR1 is SEHNR and CDR2 is FQNEAQ (reference sequence). V was pared by 7 bases and J by 5 bases, with 14 bases between. This CDR3 has 13 amino acids. Here the CDR3 reads CASIPPDSYGYTF. CDR3 nucleotide sequence: TGTGCCAGCATCCCCCCGGACAGTTATGGCTACACCTTC.